This is a list of T cell receptor beta chains from one sample in a study of spatial heterogeneity in lung cancer. TCRdb fed the 5' RACE reads into MiXCR, producing one record per CDR3 protein. The sample has approximately 14,000 distinct CDR3 sequences, 10% to 12% seen once; the top ten hold over 30%. Sample: PBMCs, taken at surgery. Source of these receptors: a female donor with early-stage non-small cell lung cancer. CDR3s include the opening cysteine and the closing phenylalanine or tryptophan. The D gene is left open where the match is weak. The size field is filled for only some rows; it gives once, few, many or a size class.

D	V	size	J	DNA	CDR3
TRBD1	TRBV5-1	.	TRBJ2-7	TGCGCCAGCAGGAGGGACAGCAGCTCCTACGAGCAGTACTTC	CASRRDSSSYEQYF
TRBD2	TRBV5-1	many	TRBJ2-2	TGCGCCAGCAGCTTGGGAGCGGGGGTTGACACCGGGGAGCTGTTTTTT	CASSLGAGVDTGELFF
.	TRBV20-1	many	TRBJ2-3	TGCAGTGCTACGGCAGGGCCCGCAGATACGCAGTATTTT	CSATAGPADTQYF
.	TRBV2	.	TRBJ1-4	TGTGCCAGCAGAGGGACACTTGCCTTTCCCGAAAAACTGTTTTTT	CASRGTLAFPEKLFF
.	TRBV18	few	TRBJ1-5	TGTGTCAGCTCAGCTGAGGCGTTTAGCAATCAGCCCCAGCATTTT	CVSSAEAFSNQPQHF
.	TRBV19	few	TRBJ2-1	TGTGCCAGTAGTATAGTTTACAATGAGCAGTTCTTC	CASSIVYNEQFF
TRBD2	TRBV30	many	TRBJ2-3	TGTGCCTGGAGTACTAGCGGGGGGAGAGATACGCAGTATTTT	CAWSTSGGRDTQYF
.	TRBV6-2/TRBV6-3	many	TRBJ2-5	TGTGCCAGCAGTTACGTCCCCTCGGAGACCCAGTACTTC	CASSYVPSETQYF
TRBD1	TRBV29-1	many	TRBJ2-2	TGCAGCGTTGAAGGACAGGGTAGCTTTACCGGGGAGCTGTTTTTT	CSVEGQGSFTGELFF
.	TRBV10-3	many	TRBJ1-6	TGTGCCATCAGTGAACAGGTGTCTAATTCACCCCTCCACTTT	CAISEQVSNSPLHF
.	TRBV20-1	many	TRBJ2-7	TGCAGTGCCCAAAAAGGGGGTGGCGAGCAGTACTTC	CSAQKGGGEQYF
TRBD2	TRBV5-1	many	TRBJ2-3	TGCGCCAGCAGCATGACTAGCGGGGGCACTTCTCGCACAGATACGCAGTATTTT	CASSMTSGGTSRTDTQYF
.	TRBV6-6	many	TRBJ1-6	TGTGCCAGCAGTCAGTCCCAACGCACCCTCCACTTT	CASSQSQRTLHF
.	TRBV12-3/TRBV12-4	many	TRBJ2-5	TGTGCCAGCAGTTCTGCGGGGGCTAACCAAGAGACCCAGTACTTC	CASSSAGANQETQYF
.	TRBV19	few	TRBJ2-5	TGTGCCAGTAGTTCGACTCCGCAAGAGACCCAGTACTTC	CASSSTPQETQYF